This T cell receptor beta chain was sequenced for a study of technical replicates of blood from several donors. The method was immunoSEQ multiplex PCR; TCRdb's version includes in-frame clones alone and lacks a portion of them. The data contain some 80,000 clones, 90% to 97% of them singletons. This CDR3 region has 15 residues. V shed 3 bases, J shed 8 bases, and the junction held 12 bases outside the gene matches. From germline, CDR1 is LNHNV and CDR2 YYDKDF (reference sequence). Material for sequencing was T cells isolated from PBMCs. The chain links TRBV15 to TRBJ1-2; 7 nucleotides align to TRBD1. The clonotype comes from a human donor in good health. The DNA for the CDR3 is TGTGCCACCAGCAGTCACAATACAGGGGAGGACGGCTACACCTTC. It encodes CATSSHNTGEDGYTF. Looking up the rest from reference TRBV15 and TRBJ1-2 gives the full variable domain: DAMVIQNPRYQVTQFGKPVTLSCSQTLNHNVMYWYQQKSSQAPKLLFHYYDKDFNNEADTPDNFQSRRPNTSFCFLDIRSPGLGDTAMYLCATSSHNTGEDGYTFGSGTRLTVV.